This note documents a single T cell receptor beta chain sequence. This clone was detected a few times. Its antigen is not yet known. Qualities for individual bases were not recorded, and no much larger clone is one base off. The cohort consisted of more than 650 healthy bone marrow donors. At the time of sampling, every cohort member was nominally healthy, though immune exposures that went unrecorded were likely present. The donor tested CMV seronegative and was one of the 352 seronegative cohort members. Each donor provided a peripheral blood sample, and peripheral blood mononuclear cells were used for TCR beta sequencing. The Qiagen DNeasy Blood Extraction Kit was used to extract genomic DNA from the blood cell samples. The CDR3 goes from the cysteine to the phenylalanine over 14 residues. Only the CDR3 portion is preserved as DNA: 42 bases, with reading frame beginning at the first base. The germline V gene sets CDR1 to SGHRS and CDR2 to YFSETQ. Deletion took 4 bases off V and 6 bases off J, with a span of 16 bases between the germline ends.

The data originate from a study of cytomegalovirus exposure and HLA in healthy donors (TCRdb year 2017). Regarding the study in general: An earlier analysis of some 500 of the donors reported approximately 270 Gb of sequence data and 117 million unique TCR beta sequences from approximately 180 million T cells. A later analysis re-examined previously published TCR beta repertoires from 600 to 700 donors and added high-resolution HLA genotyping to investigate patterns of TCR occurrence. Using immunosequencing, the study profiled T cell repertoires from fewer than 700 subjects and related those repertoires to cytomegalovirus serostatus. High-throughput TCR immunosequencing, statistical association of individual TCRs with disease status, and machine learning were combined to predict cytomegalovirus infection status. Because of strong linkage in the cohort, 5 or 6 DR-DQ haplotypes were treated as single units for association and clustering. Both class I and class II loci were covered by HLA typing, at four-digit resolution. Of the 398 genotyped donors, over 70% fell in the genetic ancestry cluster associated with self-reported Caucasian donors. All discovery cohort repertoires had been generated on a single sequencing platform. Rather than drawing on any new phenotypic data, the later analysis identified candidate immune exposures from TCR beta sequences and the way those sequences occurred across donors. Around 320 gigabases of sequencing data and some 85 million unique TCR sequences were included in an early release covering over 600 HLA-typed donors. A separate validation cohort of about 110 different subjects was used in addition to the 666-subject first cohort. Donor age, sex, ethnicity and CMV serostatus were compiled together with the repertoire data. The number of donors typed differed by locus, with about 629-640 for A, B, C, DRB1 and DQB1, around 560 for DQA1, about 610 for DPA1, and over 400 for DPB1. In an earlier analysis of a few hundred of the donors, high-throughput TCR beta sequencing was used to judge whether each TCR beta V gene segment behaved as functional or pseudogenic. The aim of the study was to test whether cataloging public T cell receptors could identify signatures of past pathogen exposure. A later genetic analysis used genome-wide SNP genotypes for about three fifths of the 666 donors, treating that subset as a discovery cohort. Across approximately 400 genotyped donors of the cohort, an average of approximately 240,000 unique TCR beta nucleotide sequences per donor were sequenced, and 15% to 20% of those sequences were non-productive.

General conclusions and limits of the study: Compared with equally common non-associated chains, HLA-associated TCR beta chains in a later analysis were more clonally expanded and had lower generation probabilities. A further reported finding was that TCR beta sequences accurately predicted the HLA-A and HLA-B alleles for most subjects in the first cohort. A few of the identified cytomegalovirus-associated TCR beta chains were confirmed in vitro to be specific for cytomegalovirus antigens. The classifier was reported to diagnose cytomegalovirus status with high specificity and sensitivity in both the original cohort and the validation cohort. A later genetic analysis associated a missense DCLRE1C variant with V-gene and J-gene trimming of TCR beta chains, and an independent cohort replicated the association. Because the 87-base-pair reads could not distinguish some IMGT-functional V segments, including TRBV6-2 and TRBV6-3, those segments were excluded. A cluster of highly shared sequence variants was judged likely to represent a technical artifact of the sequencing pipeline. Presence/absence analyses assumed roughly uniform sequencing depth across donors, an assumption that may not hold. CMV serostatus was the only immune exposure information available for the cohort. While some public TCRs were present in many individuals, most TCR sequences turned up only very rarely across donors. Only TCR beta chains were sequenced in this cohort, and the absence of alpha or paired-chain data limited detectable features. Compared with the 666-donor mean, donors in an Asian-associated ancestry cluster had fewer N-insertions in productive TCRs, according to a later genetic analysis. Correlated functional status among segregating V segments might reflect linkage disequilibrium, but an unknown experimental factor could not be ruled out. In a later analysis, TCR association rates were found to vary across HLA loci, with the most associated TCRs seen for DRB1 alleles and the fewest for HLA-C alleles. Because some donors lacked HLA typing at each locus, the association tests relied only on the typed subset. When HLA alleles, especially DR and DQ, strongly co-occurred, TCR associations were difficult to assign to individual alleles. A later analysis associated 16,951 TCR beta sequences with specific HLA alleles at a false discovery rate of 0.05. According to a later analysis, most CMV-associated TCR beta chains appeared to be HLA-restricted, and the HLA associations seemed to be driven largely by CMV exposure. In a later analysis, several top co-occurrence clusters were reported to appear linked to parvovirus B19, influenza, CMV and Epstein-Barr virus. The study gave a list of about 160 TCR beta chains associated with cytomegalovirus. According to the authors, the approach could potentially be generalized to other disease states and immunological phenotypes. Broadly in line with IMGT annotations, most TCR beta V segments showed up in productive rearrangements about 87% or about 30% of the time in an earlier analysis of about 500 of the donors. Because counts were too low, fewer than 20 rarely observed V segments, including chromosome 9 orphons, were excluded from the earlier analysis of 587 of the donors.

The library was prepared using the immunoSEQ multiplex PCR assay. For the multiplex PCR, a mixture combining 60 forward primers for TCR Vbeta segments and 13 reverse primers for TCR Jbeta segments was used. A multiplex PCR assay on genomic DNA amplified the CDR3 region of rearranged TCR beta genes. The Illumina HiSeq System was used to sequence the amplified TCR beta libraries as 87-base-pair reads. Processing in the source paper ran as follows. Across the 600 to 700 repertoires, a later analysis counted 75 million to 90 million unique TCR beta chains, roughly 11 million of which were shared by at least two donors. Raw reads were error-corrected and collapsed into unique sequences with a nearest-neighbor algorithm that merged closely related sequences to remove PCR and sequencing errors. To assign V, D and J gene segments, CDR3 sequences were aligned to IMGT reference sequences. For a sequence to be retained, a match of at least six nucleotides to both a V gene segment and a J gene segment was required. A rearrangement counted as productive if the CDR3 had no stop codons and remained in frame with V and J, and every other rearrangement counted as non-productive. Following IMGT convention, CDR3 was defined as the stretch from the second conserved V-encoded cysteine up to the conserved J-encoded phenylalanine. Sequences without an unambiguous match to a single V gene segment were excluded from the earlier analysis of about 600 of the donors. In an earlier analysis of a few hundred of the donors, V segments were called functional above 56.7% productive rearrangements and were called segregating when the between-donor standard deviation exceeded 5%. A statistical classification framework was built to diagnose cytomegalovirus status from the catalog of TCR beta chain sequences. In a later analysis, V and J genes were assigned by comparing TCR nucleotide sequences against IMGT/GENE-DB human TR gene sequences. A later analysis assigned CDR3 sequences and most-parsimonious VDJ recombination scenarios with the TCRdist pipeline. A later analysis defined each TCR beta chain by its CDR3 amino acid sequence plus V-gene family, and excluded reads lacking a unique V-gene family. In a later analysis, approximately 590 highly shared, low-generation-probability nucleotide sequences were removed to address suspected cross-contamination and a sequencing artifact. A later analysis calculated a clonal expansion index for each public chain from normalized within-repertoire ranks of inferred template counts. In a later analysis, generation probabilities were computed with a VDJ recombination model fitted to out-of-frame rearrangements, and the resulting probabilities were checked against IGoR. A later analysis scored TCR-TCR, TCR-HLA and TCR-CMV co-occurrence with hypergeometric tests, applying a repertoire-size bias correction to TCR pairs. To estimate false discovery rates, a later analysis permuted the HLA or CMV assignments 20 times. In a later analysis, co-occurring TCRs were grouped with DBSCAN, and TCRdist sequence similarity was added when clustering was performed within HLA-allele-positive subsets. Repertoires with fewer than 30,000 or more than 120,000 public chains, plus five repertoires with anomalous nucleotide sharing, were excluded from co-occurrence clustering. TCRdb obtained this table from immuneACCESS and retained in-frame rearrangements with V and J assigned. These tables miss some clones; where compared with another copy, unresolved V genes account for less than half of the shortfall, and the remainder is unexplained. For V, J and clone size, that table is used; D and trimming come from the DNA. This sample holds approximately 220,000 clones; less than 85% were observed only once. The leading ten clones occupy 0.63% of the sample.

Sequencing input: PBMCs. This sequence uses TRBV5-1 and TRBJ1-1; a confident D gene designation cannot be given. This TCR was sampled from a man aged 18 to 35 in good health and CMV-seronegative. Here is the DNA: TGCGCCAGCAGCGAGACTCCCGCGGGAGCTGAAGCTTTCTTT. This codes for CASSETPAGAEAFF.